One T cell receptor (beta chain) is described in this entry. Antigen: not known. These data belong to a study of shared clonotypes between healthy human individuals. Findings and caveats of the study: Sampling covered blood only; tissue repertoires likely differ.

V was cut by 0 bases and J by 2 bases, with 16 bases left in between. The CDR3 is 17 residues long. Germline V CDR1 and CDR2: LGHNA, YSLEER. This table comes from immunoSEQ multiplex PCR, and its TCRdb copy is limited to in-frame clones, with some not included. The sample lists about 1.4 million clones, roughly 96% seen once, with roughly 1.2% in the top ten. The genes are TRBV4-3 and TRBJ1-2; weak D call: TRBD1 (6 bases). This receptor was obtained from a man aged 30-40 years in good health. Material: naive CD4+ T cells sorted from blood. Subset noted: CD45RA+ positively selected. The CDR3 spells CASSQDPSKGGNYGYTF. The CDR3 DNA follows: TGCGCCAGCAGCCAAGATCCCTCCAAGGGGGGAAACTATGGCTACACCTTC.